These 22 T cell receptor beta chains share one sample of origin, sequenced in a study of blood T cells in healthy people across ages. The use of a sample-barcoded 5' primer and a J-beta primer mix characterized a second PCR of roughly 6 to 11 cycles. A single record per CDR3 protein comes from TCRdb applying MiXCR to the 5' RACE reads. The repertoire includes fewer than 1,000,000 distinct CDR3 sequences, 40% to 50% of them detected once, and roughly 19% sits in the top ten. The source material was blood. Receptor source: a man aged 60 to 69 in good health.

On this clonotype: This may be a read error: a much more frequent sequence differs by one nucleotide. The V call is TRBV5-1, the J call TRBJ1-1; D call uncertain. V lost 0 bases and J lost 7, with 13 bases in between. The CDR3 covers 14 residues. Germline V gene data show CDR1 as SGHRS and CDR2 as YFSETQ. The chain's CDR3 is CASSLAGVTDEAFF. CDR3 sequence (DNA): TGCGCCAGCAGCTTGGCTGGGGTGACGGATGAAGCTTTCTTT.

This clonotype was observed a few times. The chain uses TRBV29-1 and TRBJ2-7; the match to TRBD1 covers 9 bases. CDR1 and CDR2 from the germline V gene are SQVTM and ANQGSEA. V lost 5 bases to trimming and J lost 3 bases; unmatched junction nucleotides: 11. CDR3 length equals 15 residues. The CDR3 here is CSVISDRGKHYEQYF. The CDR3 DNA sequence: TGCAGCGTTATCTCGGACAGGGGAAAACACTACGAGCAGTACTTC.

The V and J genes are TRBV7-9 and TRBJ1-1; no firm D call. CDR1 is SEHNR, CDR2 FQNEAQ, per germline (reference sequence). CDR3 length: 12 residues. The V end was cut by 4 bases, the J end by 7 bases, with 10 bases between. The CDR3 reads CASSSLEGEAFF. For the CDR3, the DNA is TGTGCCAGCAGCTCCCTGGAGGGTGAAGCTTTCTTT. Full variable domain (rest looked up from reference TRBV7-9 and TRBJ1-1): DTGVSQNPRHKITKRGQNVTFRCDPISEHNRLYWYRQTLGQGPEFLTYFQNEAQLEKSRLLSDRFSAERPKGSFSTLEIQRTEQGDSAMYLCASSSLEGEAFFGQGTRLTVV.

The chain recombines TRBV30 with TRBJ1-5; D is unclear. Looked up from germline, CDR1 is GTSNPN and CDR2 is SVGIG (reference sequence). This CDR3 has 14 residues. V was shortened by 0 bases and J by 6 bases, with 12 bases between the two germline ends. Here the CDR3 reads CAWSVHELGQPQHF. In DNA form, the CDR3 reads TGTGCCTGGAGTGTACATGAGCTGGGTCAGCCCCAGCATTTT.

The chain joins TRBV28 to TRBJ2-5; 13 bases line up with TRBD2. The CDR3 is made up of 15 amino acids. Germline CDR1 MDHEN, CDR2 SYDVKM. The J segment lost 11 bases and the V segment lost 5 bases, leaving 11 bases of the junction unmatched. As DNA, the CDR3 is TGTGCCAGCAGTACCACTAGCGGGGGGGCGATTGAGCAGTACTTC. This sequence encodes CASSTTSGGAIEQYF.

This clonotype appeared a few times. This could be a read error, since a much larger clone is one nucleotide away. V is TRBV5-1 and J is TRBJ2-1; 12 nucleotides line up with TRBD2. The J call may be in error: the DNA end matches TRBJ2-7 better. CDR1 is SGHRS, CDR2 YFSETQ, per germline. This CDR3 spans 15 amino acids. The CDR3 DNA reads TGCGCCAGCAGCTTGCTAGCGGGGGGGAACAATGAGCAGTACTTC. It specifies CASSLLAGGNNEQYF.

The V gene is TRBV6-2 or TRBV6-3, the J gene TRBJ1-2, with D perhaps TRBD1 (6 bases). Germline assignment: CDR1 MNHEY and CDR2 SVGEGT. The CDR3 spans 15 residues. The ends were cut back, 10 bases at V and 3 bases at J, with 21 bases in the middle. This chain's CDR3 is CATRFPAGDDYGYTF. The CDR3 DNA sequence: TGTGCCACCAGGTTTCCGGCAGGGGACGACTATGGCTACACCTTC.

The rearrangement joins TRBV9 to TRBJ1-2; D not resolved. Trimming cost V 0 bases and J 8 bases, with 11 bases left between them. The germline gives CDR1 SGDLS, CDR2 YYNGEE. This CDR3 region has 13 residues. CDR3 coding DNA: TGTGCCAGCAGCGTAGCTACGAATTACGGCTACACCTTC. Its protein is CASSVATNYGYTF.

This clonotype was observed many times. The chain is built from TRBV7-9 and TRBJ2-1; 8 bases fit TRBD2. CDR3 length equals 15 residues. V shed 3 bases, J shed 4 bases, and the junction held 5 bases outside the gene matches. Per germline, CDR1 SEHNR and CDR2 FQNEAQ (reference sequence). The CDR3 sequence: CASSFFSGAYNEQFF. CDR3 nucleotide sequence: TGTGCCAGCAGCTTTTTTAGCGGGGCATACAATGAGCAGTTCTTC.

Notes on this clonotype: Compared with germline, one end of the junction differs, possibly owing to a read error. The chain joins TRBV12-3 or TRBV12-4 to TRBJ2-5; 9 nucleotides match TRBD1. The DNA matches TRBJ2-7 better at its end, which makes the J call doubtful. The CDR3 spans 14 residues. CDR3 sequence: CAGSFGTGRYEQYF. The CDR3 nucleotides are TGTGCCGGCAGTTTCGGGACAGGGAGGTACGAGCAGTACTTC.

The V and J genes are TRBV15 and TRBJ2-1; D gene unclear. This CDR3 has 13 residues. Looked up from germline, CDR1 is LNHNV and CDR2 is YYDKDF (reference sequence). V gave up 0 bases and J gave up 13 bases, with 13 bases separating them. CDR3 sequence: CATSRDVKETQFF. The CDR3 DNA follows: TGTGCCACCAGCAGAGATGTTAAGGAGACCCAGTTCTTC.

The chain recombines TRBV4-1 with TRBJ2-1; D may be TRBD2 (6 bases). V was trimmed by 0 bases and J by 6 bases, leaving 9 bases between them. Germline CDR1 and CDR2: MGHRA and YSYEKL. The CDR3 is made up of 14 amino acids. This CDR3 is CASSQDGGTNEQFF. The CDR3 nucleotides read TGCGCCAGCAGCCAAGACGGAGGGACCAATGAGCAGTTCTTC.

The sample holds a few counts of this clonotype. This chain uses TRBV12-3 or TRBV12-4 with TRBJ2-5, with D perhaps TRBD1 (6 bases). The CDR3 runs 16 residues. Trimming removed 5 bases from V and 5 bases from J, with 21 bases in between. CDR3 bases: TGTGCCAGCAGTCCCCCAGGGGAAAGAGTGTTGGAGACCCAGTACTTC. Protein: CASSPPGERVLETQYF.

In this sample, this clonotype turned up once. The chain couples TRBV25-1 to TRBJ2-5; 7 nucleotides match TRBD1. V dropped 0 bases and J dropped 1; count of bases not matched to a gene: 5. The CDR3 consists of 16 residues. Germline values: CDR1 MGHDK, CDR2 SYGVNS. The CDR3 here is CASSEYGRGSQETQYF. In DNA form, the CDR3 reads TGTGCCAGCAGTGAATATGGCAGGGGGTCCCAAGAGACCCAGTACTTC.

This chain connects TRBV6-1 to TRBJ1-5; the D gene is possibly TRBD1 (6 bases). This CDR3 region has 15 residues. Germline CDR1 and CDR2: MNHNS and SASEGT. V was shortened by 5 bases and J by 2 bases, with 13 bases between the two germline ends. The CDR3 region has the DNA TGTGCCAGCAGTCTTTCGGGGGCCCGCAATCAGCCCCAGCATTTT. Translating gives CASSLSGARNQPQHF.

This clonotype was counted between two and nine times. The chain joins TRBV12-3 or TRBV12-4 to TRBJ2-7; no firm D call. V lost 2 bases and J 3 bases, leaving 8 bases between the germline ends. The CDR3 contains 13 residues. Here the CDR3 reads CASSLSQHYEQYF. The DNA of the CDR3 is TGTGCCAGCAGTTTATCTCAGCACTACGAGCAGTACTTC.

This rearrangement joins TRBV12-1 to TRBJ2-4; no DNA check was done on the table's D call, TRBD1. TRBV12-1 is designated a pseudogene. The CDR3 contains 15 residues. The CDR3 region is CASARTGSAKNIQYF. For the CDR3, the DNA is TGTGCCAGCGCCCGGACAGGTTCAGCCAAAAACATTCAGTACTTC.

The V call is TRBV20-1, the J call TRBJ2-1, with D tentatively TRBD1 or TRBD2 (6 bases each). Germline assignment: CDR1 DFQATT and CDR2 SNEGSKA (reference sequence). Trimming cost V 3 bases and J 6 bases, with 18 bases left between them. There are 15 residues in the CDR3. The DNA for the CDR3 is TGCAGTGCTAGGCCAGGGGCTAGCGTTGGCAATGAGCAGTTCTTC. It specifies CSARPGASVGNEQFF.

This rearrangement joins TRBV27 to TRBJ2-7; a possible D gene is TRBD2 (5 bases). The CDR3 runs to 13 residues. The germline V gene has CDR1 MNHEY and CDR2 SMNVEV (reference sequence). V was cut by 4 bases and J by 4 bases, with 11 bases left in between. The CDR3 loop reads CASSWASRYEQYF. DNA of the CDR3: TGTGCCAGCAGTTGGGCTAGCCGGTACGAGCAGTACTTC.

The chain links TRBV24-1 to TRBJ2-1; 7 nucleotides match TRBD1. Germline V lookup: CDR1 KGHDR, CDR2 SFDVKD. The CDR3 has 15 residues. The V gene end was trimmed by 6 bases and the J gene end by 6 bases; junction bases not matched to a gene: 10. CDR3 residues: CATSSGQSLRNEQFF. The CDR3 DNA is TGTGCCACCAGTTCGGGACAGAGTCTGCGCAATGAGCAGTTCTTC.

The CDR3 reads CASSLGAGSNQPQHF. The CDR3 DNA sequence: TGTGCCAGCAGCTTAGGGGCAGGTAGCAATCAGCCCCAGCATTTT. The V call is TRBV7-6, the J call TRBJ1-5; D gene ambiguous. The CDR3 consists of 15 residues. V lost 1 base and J lost 0, with 7 bases in between. Germline lookup yields CDR1 SGHVS and CDR2 FNYEAQ.

Only a few counts were recorded for this clonotype. V and J are TRBV11-2 and TRBJ2-3; D is undetermined. CDR1 is SGHAT and CDR2 is FQNNGV in the germline V gene. The length of the CDR3 is 14 residues. Trimming removed 11 bases from V and 0 bases from J, with 15 bases in between. The CDR3 loop reads CAVGEATSTDTQYF. DNA of the CDR3: TGTGCCGTAGGAGAAGCCACTAGCACAGATACGCAGTATTTT.